This TCR beta chain was retrieved from a study of shared clonotypes between healthy human individuals. Study-level points and caveats: Tissues were not sampled, only blood, and their repertoires likely differ.

Germline-derived CDR1 and CDR2 are SQVTM and ANQGSEA. Trimming left V 4 bases short and J 1 base short, with 18 bases between. There are 16 residues in the CDR3. Turning to this clone: What it recognizes is unknown. This likely reflects a read error, since a far larger clone is one base away.

Sequenced by immunoSEQ multiplex PCR; TCRdb stores in-frame clones only, minus some. This table holds over 400,000 clones, about 85% found once. V and J are TRBV29-1 and TRBJ2-3; D gene uncertain. The sequencing sample was made of PBMCs. The clonotype originates from a woman aged 40 to 50 in good health. Some clones in this sample may be carry-over from other donors' samples. This CDR3 reads CSVGSRNRGGTDTQYF. The DNA for the CDR3 is TGCAGCGTTGGCTCCCGAAATCGAGGAGGCACAGATACGCAGTATTTT.